This TCR beta chain was captured by sequencing in a study of post-analysis software for immune sequencing data. Turning to the study itself: Relapsing-remitting, secondary progressive and progressive-relapsing forms of multiple sclerosis all featured among disease courses. Points from the study as a whole: Higher frequency in patients than in controls was seen for five TRBV segments, with TRBV5-6, TRBV5-1 and TRBV20-1 among them. Multiple sclerosis was associated with a significant reduction in normalized Chao1 diversity relative to controls. Clustering by F measure revealed strong co-clustering among samples prepared together in one batch.

Germline CDR1 and CDR2: DFQATT and SNEGSKA (reference sequence). This CDR3 has 16 amino acids. cDNA libraries for TCR beta contained unique molecular identifiers. From around 0.96 to 9.9 million T cells, about 500,000 cDNA molecules were obtained. TCRdb called the PCR reads again in MiXCR, with one record for every CDR3 protein. The data show about 820,000 distinct CDR3 sequences, roughly half seen once. In the case of this clonotype: As yet, its antigen is unknown.

The chain carries TRBV20-1 and TRBJ2-7, with 8 bases aligning to TRBD2. The end of the DNA fits TRBJ2-5 better, so the J call may be wrong. Specimen: blood. The TCR sequence derives from a girl aged 10 to 17 with multiple sclerosis. CDR3 coding DNA: TGCAGTGCCCCCCCGCTCAGCGGGGGCGGCCAAGAGACCCAGTACTTC. This sequence encodes CSAPPLSGGGQETQYF.